A single sample is the source of the 13 T cell receptor beta chains below, sequenced in a study of blood T cell repertoires in COVID-19. The table came from immunoSEQ multiplex PCR; TCRdb's copy has only in-frame clones and leaves some out. The sample carries around 180,000 clones, about four fifths recorded once. Sequencing input: peripheral blood. The receptors stem from a woman at least 80 years old with COVID-19, enrolled during active disease.

This chain uses TRBV28 with TRBJ2-2; no reliable D call. Per germline, CDR1 MDHEN and CDR2 SYDVKM. V dropped 2 bases and J dropped 4 bases, with 8 bases sitting between them. The CDR3 extends over 14 amino acids. The CDR3 DNA is TGTGCCAGCAGTTTAGCTGGCAGCACCGGGGAGCTGTTTTTT. This encodes CASSLAGSTGELFF.

V and J are TRBV12-5 and TRBJ2-7, with TRBD1 as a possible D gene (5 bases). The CDR3 totals 12 residues. The ends were cut back, 6 bases at V and 7 bases at J, with 13 bases in the middle. The V gene's germline CDR1 is LGHNT and CDR2 FRNRAP. The DNA for the CDR3 is TGTGCTAGTGGGGCAGGGTTGGCTGAGCAGTACTTC. It codes for CASGAGLAEQYF.

The J gene is TRBJ2-7, the V gene TRBV9; D is perhaps TRBD1 (5 bases). V was shortened by 0 bases and J by 3 bases, with 16 bases between the two germline ends. This CDR3 spans 16 amino acids. Germline V gives CDR1 SGDLS, CDR2 YYNGEE. This chain's CDR3 is CASSVGPQSQGYEQYF. CDR3 DNA: TGTGCCAGCAGCGTAGGGCCGCAATCCCAGGGCTACGAGCAGTACTTC. Full variable domain (outside the CDR3, taken from reference TRBV9 and TRBJ2-7): DSGVTQTPKHLITATGQRVTLRCSPRSGDLSVYWYQQSLDQGLQFLIQYYNGEERAKGNILERFSAQQFPDLHSELNLSSLELGDSALYFCASSVGPQSQGYEQYFGPGTRLTVT.

V and J are TRBV19 and TRBJ2-2; TRBD1 aligns across 10 bases. The CDR3 loop spans 15 amino acids. Trimming cost V 7 bases and J 3 bases; bases outside gene matches: 5. Germline V lookup: CDR1 LNHDA, CDR2 SQIVND (reference sequence). The chain's CDR3 is CASKATGGYTGELFF. CDR3 nucleotides: TGTGCCAGTAAAGCGACAGGGGGCTACACCGGGGAGCTGTTTTTT.

The CDR3 is CASSQGWSSGAGTGELFF. In nucleotides, the CDR3 is TGCGCCAGCAGCCAAGGGTGGAGTAGCGGGGCTGGTACCGGGGAGCTGTTTTTT. The chain has TRBV4-1 and TRBJ2-2; 8 bases agree with TRBD2. Trimming at V came to 1 base and at J to 5 bases, leaving 12 bases not matched to a gene. This CDR3 spans 18 amino acids. Germline-derived CDR1 and CDR2 are MGHRA and YSYEKL.

The rearrangement joins TRBV2 to TRBJ2-2; possibly TRBD1 for D (6 bases). V was clipped by 4 bases and J by 2 bases, with 8 bases between them. Germline CDR1 reads SNHLY; CDR2 reads FYNNEI. This CDR3 contains 14 residues. As DNA, the CDR3 is TGTGCCAGCAGTGGACAGGTTAACACCGGGGAGCTGTTTTTT. Translated, it gives CASSGQVNTGELFF.

In DNA form, the CDR3 reads TGTGCCAGCAGCGTACAGGGGGCTGCAACTAATGAAAAACTGTTTTTT. Its translation is CASSVQGAATNEKLFF. J is TRBJ1-4 and V is TRBV2; TRBD1 aligns across 9 bases. Germline V gene lookup returns CDR1 SNHLY and CDR2 FYNNEI. CDR3 length equals 16 residues. After removal of 6 bases from V and 0 bases from J, the junction contained 5 bases not matched to a gene. The variable domain in full, completed from reference TRBV2 and TRBJ1-4, reads EPEVTQTPSHQVTQMGQEVILRCVPISNHLYFYWYRQILGQKVEFLVSFYNNEISEKSEIFDDQFSVERPDGSNFTLKIRSTKLEDSAMYFCASSVQGAATNEKLFFGSGTQLSVL.

The chain carries TRBV7-9 and TRBJ2-7; 8 bases fit TRBD1. The ends lost 5 bases at V and 0 bases at J; junction bases unmatched: 9. Germline CDR1 reads SEHNR; CDR2 reads FQNEAQ (reference sequence). The CDR3 sequence is 16 residues long. This chain's CDR3 is CASSIGTGRSSYEQYF. The CDR3 nucleotides read TGTGCCAGCAGCATCGGGACAGGTCGGAGCTCCTACGAGCAGTACTTC.

V gene TRBV4-2 combines with J gene TRBJ1-2; TRBD1 aligns across 7 bases. Germline assignment: CDR1 LGHNA and CDR2 YNFKEQ. V shed 0 bases, J shed 5 bases, and the junction held 9 bases outside the gene matches. The CDR3 covers 16 residues. The CDR3 bases are TGTGCCAGCAGCCAAGATTCAGGGGGGACTGTATATGGCTACACCTTC. It codes for CASSQDSGGTVYGYTF.

This clone was counted ten times or more. The chain uses TRBV28 and TRBJ2-3; TRBD1 aligns across 10 bases. Trimming cost V 2 bases and J 5 bases; bases outside gene matches: 4. This CDR3 region has 15 residues. Germline CDR1 is MDHEN and CDR2 is SYDVKM. The CDR3 protein is CASSLRDRGGDTQYF. The CDR3 DNA reads TGTGCCAGCAGTTTAAGGGACAGGGGCGGAGATACGCAGTATTTT. The whole variable domain, filled in from reference TRBV28 and TRBJ2-3, reads DVKVTQSSRYLVKRTGEKVFLECVQDMDHENMFWYRQDPGLGLRLIYFSYDVKMKEKGDIPEGYSVSREKKERFSLILESASTNQTSMYLCASSLRDRGGDTQYFGPGTRLTVL.

This clone was found a few times. The gene calls are TRBV28 and TRBJ1-4; TRBD1 agrees at 11 bases. CDR1 and CDR2 from the germline V gene are MDHEN and SYDVKM. Trimming at V came to 10 bases and at J to 8 bases, leaving 3 bases not matched to a gene. The CDR3 spans 12 residues. CDR3 in amino acids: CATGTGGEKLFF. Written as DNA, the CDR3 is TGTGCCACCGGGACAGGGGGGGAAAAACTGTTTTTT. The variable domain in full, completed from reference TRBV28 and TRBJ1-4, reads DVKVTQSSRYLVKRTGEKVFLECVQDMDHENMFWYRQDPGLGLRLIYFSYDVKMKEKGDIPEGYSVSREKKERFSLILESASTNQTSMYLCATGTGGEKLFFGSGTQLSVL.

The chain recombines TRBV7-9 with TRBJ2-1, with 10 bases that match TRBD2. CDR1 is SEHNR and CDR2 is FQNEAQ in the germline V gene (reference sequence). J was trimmed by 10 bases and V by 2 bases; bases with no gene match: 14. This CDR3 region has 17 residues. The CDR3 loop reads CASSLSPSGSGAKEQFF. In nucleotides, the CDR3 is TGTGCCAGCAGCTTATCCCCTAGCGGGAGTGGGGCCAAAGAGCAGTTCTTC.

This rearrangement joins TRBV7-2 to TRBJ2-2; 13 bases match TRBD2. With V trimmed by 6 bases and J by 6 bases, 7 bases remained unmatched. The CDR3 has 16 amino acids. Per germline, CDR1 SGHTA and CDR2 FQGNSA. CDR3 loop: CASRQPGLAGSGELFF. The CDR3 DNA is TGTGCCAGCAGACAACCGGGACTAGCGGGGTCCGGGGAGCTGTTTTTT.